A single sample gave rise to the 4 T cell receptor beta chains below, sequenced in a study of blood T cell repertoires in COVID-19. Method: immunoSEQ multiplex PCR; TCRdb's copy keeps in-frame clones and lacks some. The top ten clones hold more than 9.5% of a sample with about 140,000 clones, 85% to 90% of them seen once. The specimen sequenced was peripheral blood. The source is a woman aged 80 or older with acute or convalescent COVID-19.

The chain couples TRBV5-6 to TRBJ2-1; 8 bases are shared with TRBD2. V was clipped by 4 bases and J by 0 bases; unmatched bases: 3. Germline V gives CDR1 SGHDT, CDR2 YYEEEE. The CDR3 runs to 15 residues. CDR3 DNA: TGTGCCAGCAGCGGACGGGGGGGCTCCTACAATGAGCAGTTCTTC. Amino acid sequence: CASSGRGGSYNEQFF.

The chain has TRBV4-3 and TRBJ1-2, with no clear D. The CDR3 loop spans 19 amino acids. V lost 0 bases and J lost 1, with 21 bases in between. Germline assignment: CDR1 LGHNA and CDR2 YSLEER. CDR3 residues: CASSQEWAGSTVLNYGYTF. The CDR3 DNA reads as TGCGCCAGCAGCCAAGAGTGGGCAGGTTCCACCGTCCTTAACTATGGCTACACCTTC.

This CDR3 is CASSNLFRGEQYF. For the CDR3, the DNA is TGTGCCAGCAGCAACCTATTTAGGGGGGAGCAGTACTTC. The rearrangement links TRBV5-6 to TRBJ2-7, with D possibly TRBD1 on 6 matching bases. Germline CDR1 reads SGHDT; CDR2 reads YYEEEE. V lost 4 bases, J lost 7 bases, and 15 bases lay in between. This CDR3 has 13 amino acids. Based on the CDR3 plus reference TRBV5-6 and TRBJ2-7, the full variable domain is DAGVTQSPTHLIKTRGQQVTLRCSPKSGHDTVSWYQQALGQGPQFIFQYYEEEERQRGNFPDRFSGHQFPNYSSELNVNALLLGDSALYLCASSNLFRGEQYFGPGTRLTVT.

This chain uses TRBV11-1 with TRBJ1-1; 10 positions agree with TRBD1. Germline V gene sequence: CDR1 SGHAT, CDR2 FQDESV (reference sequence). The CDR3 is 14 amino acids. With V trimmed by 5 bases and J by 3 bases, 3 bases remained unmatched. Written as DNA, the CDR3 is TGTGCCAGCAGCCGGGACAGGGGATACACTGAAGCTTTCTTT. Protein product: CASSRDRGYTEAFF.